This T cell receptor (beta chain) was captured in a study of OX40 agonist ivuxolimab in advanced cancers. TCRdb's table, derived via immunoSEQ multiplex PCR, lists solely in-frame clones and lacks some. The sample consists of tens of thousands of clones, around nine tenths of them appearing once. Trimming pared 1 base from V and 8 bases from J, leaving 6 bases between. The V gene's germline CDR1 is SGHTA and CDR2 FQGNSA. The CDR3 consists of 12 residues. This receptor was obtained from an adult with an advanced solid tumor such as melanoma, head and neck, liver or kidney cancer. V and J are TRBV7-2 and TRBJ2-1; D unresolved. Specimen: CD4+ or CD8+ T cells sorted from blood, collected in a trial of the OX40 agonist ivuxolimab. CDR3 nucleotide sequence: TGTGCCAGCAGCTTAGTCCTTCATGAGCAGTTCTTC. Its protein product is CASSLVLHEQFF.